Here is one T cell receptor (beta chain) with its context. Other DNA sequences in this sample translate to the same CDR3. Germline CDR1 is MDHEN and CDR2 is SYDVKM. The CDR3 totals 12 residues. V lost 6 bases, J lost 6 bases, and 12 bases lay in between. Partitioning of CD4+ cells yielded a CD45RA+ naive subset and a CD45RA-negative memory subset. This sample stems from a study of shared clonotypes between healthy human individuals. Once extracted for a subset, genomic DNA was divided evenly among several immunoSEQ plates. Sequencing was performed with immunoSEQ multiplex PCR; in TCRdb, only in-frame clones are kept and a portion is missing. The repertoire has about 1.5 million clones, 98% of them found once; the top ten carry about 0.42%.

The chain combines TRBV28 with TRBJ2-7; D may correspond to TRBD1 or TRBD2 (5 bases each). This TCR was sampled from a man aged 25 to 45 in good health. Sequenced material: naive CD4+ T cells sorted from blood. This sample's subset: CD45RA+ positively selected. The CDR3 nucleotides read TGTGCCAGCAGCCTCCTTGGGGGCGAGCAGTACTTC. It yields the protein CASSLLGGEQYF.